These 25 T cell receptor beta chains were all obtained from the same sample, sequenced in a study of T cell changes during pregnancy in multiple sclerosis. The method was immunoSEQ multiplex PCR; TCRdb's version includes in-frame clones alone and lacks a portion of them. The table has approximately 48,000 clones, 85% to 95% seen once. The input for sequencing was CD4+ T cells from peripheral blood mononuclear cells, taken in the second trimester of pregnancy. The source of these receptors is a female donor with multiple sclerosis, enrolled in a pregnancy study.

This chain links TRBV9 with TRBJ1-2, with D unresolved. The CDR3 extends over 14 amino acids. CDR1 is SGDLS and CDR2 is YYNGEE in the germline V gene. V was cut by 3 bases and J by 3 bases, with 12 bases left in between. The CDR3 coding sequence is TGTGCCAGCAGCGGGGGAGGCGGATACTATGGCTACACCTTC. Protein: CASSGGGGYYGYTF.

V gene TRBV5-1 combines with J gene TRBJ1-5; 7 bases fit TRBD1. The germline CDR1 and CDR2 sequences are SGHRS and YFSETQ. The ends lost 0 bases at V and 2 bases at J; junction bases unmatched: 2. CDR3 length: 15 residues. CDR3 coding DNA: TGCGCCAGCAGCTTGGCAACAGGGGGCAATCAGCCCCAGCATTTT. Encoded protein: CASSLATGGNQPQHF.

The chain uses TRBV30 and TRBJ2-2; 7 bases are shared with TRBD1. CDR3 length: 14 amino acids. With 4 bases clipped from V and 1 base from J, the junction kept 3 bases outside the gene matches. The V gene's germline CDR1 is GTSNPN and CDR2 SVGIG (reference sequence). The CDR3 DNA is TGTGCCTGGAATAGGGGGCTGAACACCGGGGAGCTGTTTTTT. Translated, it gives CAWNRGLNTGELFF.

This chain uses TRBV4-3 with TRBJ1-1; D gene uncertain. Germline V gene sequence: CDR1 LGHNA, CDR2 YSLEER. V was trimmed by 5 bases and J by 10 bases, leaving 20 bases between them. This CDR3 comprises 14 residues. The CDR3 loop reads CASSNPPTNGGAFF. CDR3 in DNA: TGCGCCAGCAGCAATCCCCCTACGAACGGCGGAGCTTTCTTT.

This sequence joins TRBV7-2 and TRBJ2-3; 13 bases are a match to TRBD2. This CDR3 spans 14 amino acids. Germline V gene sequence: CDR1 SGHTA, CDR2 FQGNSA. Germline trimming cut 5 bases from V and 7 bases from J; bases unmatched to any gene: 3. The CDR3 sequence: CASSATSGGYTQYF. In DNA, the CDR3 is TGTGCCAGCAGCGCGACTAGCGGGGGGTATACGCAGTATTTT.

The chain joins TRBV5-4 to TRBJ1-1; 7 nucleotides align to TRBD1. V trimming: 3 bases; J trimming: 0 bases; junction bases outside the gene matches: 8. The CDR3 loop spans 16 amino acids. The germline gives CDR1 SGHNT, CDR2 YYREEE (reference sequence). CDR3 sequence reads: CASSSEQGSMNTEAFF. For the CDR3, the DNA is TGTGCCAGCAGCTCCGAACAGGGGTCCATGAACACTGAAGCTTTCTTT.

The J gene is TRBJ2-7, the V gene TRBV10-3; no reliable D call. Trimming shortened V by 5 bases and J by 5 bases, and 19 bases separated the two germline ends. The length of the CDR3 is 15 residues. CDR1 is ENHRY and CDR2 is SYGVKD in the germline V gene. Here the CDR3 DNA reads TGTGCCATCAGTAACCCCGGAAAAATCCTAGACGAGCAGTACTTC. It yields the protein CAISNPGKILDEQYF.

The chain links TRBV27 to TRBJ2-3; the match to TRBD1 covers 7 bases. Trimming cost V 7 bases and J 8 bases; bases outside gene matches: 3. There are 11 residues in the CDR3. Germline V gives CDR1 MNHEY, CDR2 SMNVEV (reference sequence). In DNA, the CDR3 is TGTGCCAGCACCTACAGGGGTACGCAGTATTTT. Amino acid sequence: CASTYRGTQYF.

V gene TRBV5-8 combines with J gene TRBJ2-2; D perhaps matches TRBD1 (5 bases). CDR1 and CDR2 from the germline V gene are SGHTS and YDEGEE. CDR3 size: 15 residues. With 0 bases removed from V and 2 bases from J, the gap between germline ends came to 8 bases. The CDR3 is CASSLDQGNTGELFF. CDR3 bases: TGTGCCAGCAGCTTGGACCAGGGAAACACCGGGGAGCTGTTTTTT. The whole variable domain, filled in from reference TRBV5-8 and TRBJ2-2, reads EAGVTQSPTHLIKTRGQQATLRCSPISGHTSVYWYQQALGLGLQFLLWYDEGEERNRGNFPPRFSGRQFPNYSSELNVNALELEDSALYLCASSLDQGNTGELFFGEGSRLTVL.

The J gene is TRBJ2-5, the V gene TRBV7-2; TRBD1 matches at 9 bases. CDR3 size: 15 residues. Trimming took 2 bases from V and 3 from J; bases not matched to a gene: 4. CDR1 is SGHTA, CDR2 FQGNSA, per germline. This CDR3 is CASSLTGTGKETQYF. The CDR3 DNA reads TGTGCCAGCAGCTTAACCGGGACAGGGAAAGAGACCCAGTACTTC.

A single count supports this clone. The chain combines TRBV6-6 with TRBJ1-2; TRBD1 aligns across 7 bases. CDR3 size: 16 residues. Germline CDR1 reads MNHNY; CDR2 reads SVGAGI (reference sequence). V lost 6 bases and J lost 4; bases outside the gene matches: 14. The CDR3 protein is CASSNGDSKQPYGYTF. CDR3 nucleotide sequence: TGTGCCAGCAGCAACGGGGACAGCAAGCAACCCTATGGCTACACCTTC.

As DNA, the CDR3 is TGTGCCAGCAGCTTAAGCCGGGATGCCAATTCACCCCTCCACTTT. Translated, it gives CASSLSRDANSPLHF. The chain couples TRBV7-3 to TRBJ1-6; D call uncertain. CDR1 SGHTA and CDR2 FQGTGA come from the germline V gene. CDR3 length equals 15 residues. The V and J ends lost 1 base and 7 bases respectively, with 11 bases between them.

V usage is TRBV29-1 and J usage is TRBJ2-3; TRBD2 agrees at 10 bases. This CDR3 is built from 13 residues. Unmatched junction bases numbered 4, after V lost 4 bases and J lost 6 bases. From germline, CDR1 is SQVTM and CDR2 ANQGSEA. The CDR3 region has the DNA TGCAGCGTTGGGCAACTAGCGGGGGATACGCAGTATTTT. Translated, it gives CSVGQLAGDTQYF.

This clone was recorded only once. The V gene is TRBV7-9, the J gene TRBJ2-5, with 9 bases aligning to TRBD1. The germline gives CDR1 SEHNR, CDR2 FQNEAQ (reference sequence). The CDR3 has 17 amino acids. V trimming: 5 bases; J trimming: 7 bases; junction bases outside the gene matches: 17. CDR3 loop: CASSLRDRVSRSMTQYF. The CDR3 DNA is TGTGCCAGCAGCCTCCGGGACAGGGTTTCCAGATCGATGACCCAGTACTTC.

The chain has TRBV18 and TRBJ2-2; D ambiguous. Germline V lookup: CDR1 KGHSH, CDR2 LQKENI. Trimming pared 5 bases from V and 7 bases from J, leaving 14 bases between. The CDR3 loop spans 14 amino acids. The CDR3 region is CASSLMLGNGELFF. The CDR3 coding sequence is TGTGCCAGCTCATTGATGCTGGGCAACGGGGAGCTGTTTTTT.

The chain is built from TRBV19 and TRBJ1-2, with D maybe TRBD1 (6 bases). Germline values: CDR1 LNHDA, CDR2 SQIVND (reference sequence). CDR3 length equals 16 residues. Trimming shortened V by 5 bases and J by 4 bases, and 20 bases separated the two germline ends. DNA of the CDR3: TGTGCCAGTAGTGCCGGGTTAATCGGACAGTTCTATGGCTACACCTTC. The encoded protein is CASSAGLIGQFYGYTF.

This sequence joins TRBV10-3 and TRBJ1-6, with a tentative D call TRBD1 (6 bases). The germline V gene has CDR1 ENHRY and CDR2 SYGVKD. This CDR3 has 16 amino acids. V lost 6 bases, J lost 3 bases, and 15 bases lay in between. The CDR3, as DNA: TGTGCCATCAGAGGGGGGGGCGAGGGCTATAATTCACCCCTCCACTTT. The encoded protein is CAIRGGGEGYNSPLHF.

This chain connects TRBV11-2 to TRBJ1-1, with 9 bases fitting TRBD1. V gave up 5 bases and J gave up 3 bases; unmatched junction bases: 10. CDR3 length: 16 amino acids. Per germline, CDR1 SGHAT and CDR2 FQNNGV. CDR3 amino acids: CASSPRQGGPYTEAFF. The CDR3 DNA reads TGTGCCAGCAGCCCCCGACAGGGGGGTCCCTACACTGAAGCTTTCTTT.

The rearrangement uses TRBV19 and TRBJ2-5, with TRBD2 as a possible D gene (5 bases). This CDR3 has 15 residues. Per germline, CDR1 LNHDA and CDR2 SQIVND (reference sequence). V was trimmed by 7 bases and J by 5 bases, leaving 20 bases between them. CDR3 sequence: CASTLRVATKETQYF. CDR3 nucleotide sequence: TGTGCCAGTACCCTACGAGTAGCGACCAAGGAGACCCAGTACTTC. Based on the CDR3 plus reference TRBV19 and TRBJ2-5, the full variable domain is DGGITQSPKYLFRKEGQNVTLSCEQNLNHDAMYWYRQDPGQGLRLIYYSQIVNDFQKGDIAEGYSVSREKKESFPLTVTSAQKNPTAFYLCASTLRVATKETQYFGPGTRLLVL.

V gene TRBV5-8 combines with J gene TRBJ2-3; TRBD1 matches at 9 bases. V lost 1 base, J lost 5 bases, and 5 bases stayed unmatched. From germline, CDR1 is SGHTS and CDR2 YDEGEE. The CDR3 has 15 amino acids. DNA of the CDR3: TGTGCCAGCAGCTTGTCCGGGACAGGGATAGATACGCAGTATTTT. It codes for CASSLSGTGIDTQYF.

In regard to this clone: One end of the junction is discordant with germline, which a read error may explain. The V and J genes are TRBV6-1 and TRBJ1-2, with unresolved D. CDR1 MNHNS and CDR2 SASEGT come from the germline V gene. The CDR3 extends over 12 amino acids. The CDR3 DNA sequence: TGTGCCAGCAGTGACCCTGAGACGAAAGGAGAGTTC. It translates to CASSDPETKGEF.

This chain uses TRBV6-7 with TRBJ2-5, with D possibly TRBD1 on 5 matching bases. TRBV6-7 is annotated as an ORF whose role is uncertain. V lost 5 bases to trimming and J lost 2 bases, with 18 bases between them. The CDR3 contains 16 residues. CDR3 loop: CASSHIQGYLQETQYF. DNA for the CDR3: TGTGCCAGCAGTCATATCCAGGGCTACCTACAAGAGACCCAGTACTTC.

The chain recombines TRBV5-4 with TRBJ1-2, with D tentatively TRBD1 (5 bases). V lost 4 bases, J lost 4 bases, and 14 bases lay in between. Germline CDR1 reads SGHNT; CDR2 reads YYREEE (reference sequence). This CDR3 has 14 amino acids. CDR3 coding DNA: TGTGCCAGCAGCCCAGGGAACGGCCTCTATGGCTACACCTTC. It encodes CASSPGNGLYGYTF.

This clone showed up just once. The chain combines TRBV2 with TRBJ1-3; D is undetermined. Trimming cost V 4 bases and J 3 bases, with 16 bases left between them. The CDR3 is made up of 16 amino acids. Germline loops: CDR1 SNHLY, CDR2 FYNNEI. The CDR3 reads CASSAGLRGGGNTIYF. The CDR3 region has the DNA TGTGCCAGCAGTGCCGGTCTCCGAGGAGGTGGAAACACCATATATTTT.

The chain employs TRBV19 and TRBJ2-7; possibly TRBD2 for D (6 bases). In germline, CDR1 is LNHDA, CDR2 SQIVND (reference sequence). The CDR3 has 17 amino acids. Deletions cut 5 bases from V and 5 bases from J, with 25 bases between. The CDR3 loop reads CASSSAGRALGGNEQYF. CDR3 bases: TGTGCCAGTAGTTCCGCGGGCAGGGCCCTCGGGGGTAACGAGCAGTACTTC.